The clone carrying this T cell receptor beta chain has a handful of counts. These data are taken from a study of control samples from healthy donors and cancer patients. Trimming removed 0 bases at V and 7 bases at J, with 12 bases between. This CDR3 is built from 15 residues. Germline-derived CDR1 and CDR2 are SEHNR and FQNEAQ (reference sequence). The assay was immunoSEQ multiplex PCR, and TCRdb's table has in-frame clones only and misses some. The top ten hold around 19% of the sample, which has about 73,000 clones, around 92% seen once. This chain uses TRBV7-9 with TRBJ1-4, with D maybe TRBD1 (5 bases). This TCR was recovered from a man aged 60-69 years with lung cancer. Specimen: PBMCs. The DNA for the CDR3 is TGTGCCAGCAGCTTAGCGGCCGTCGGGGGTGAAAAACTGTTTTTT. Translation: CASSLAAVGGEKLFF.